One sample yielded the 10 T cell receptor beta chains listed below, sequenced in a study of PD-1 blockade in classical Hodgkin lymphoma. All trial patients relapsed after autologous stem cell transplantation. The assay was immunoSEQ multiplex PCR, and TCRdb's table has in-frame clones only and misses some. The sample lists more than 70,000 clones, roughly 91% seen once, with over 2.5% in the top ten. The sequenced sample was peripheral blood mononuclear cells (PBMCs), obtained before the second cycle of nivolumab. The receptors were sampled from a human donor with classical Hodgkin lymphoma.

The chain is built from TRBV28 and TRBJ2-7, with TRBD2 matching over 9 bases. Germline assignment: CDR1 MDHEN and CDR2 SYDVKM. The length of the CDR3 is 15 residues. Germline trimming cut 4 bases from V and 1 base from J; bases unmatched to any gene: 5. The CDR3 DNA reads as TGTGCCAGCAGTTCCCAGCGGGAGGTATCCTACGAGCAGTACTTC. It codes for CASSSQREVSYEQYF.

The chain employs TRBV5-1 and TRBJ2-1; TRBD1 matches at 7 bases. The CDR3 spans 13 residues. Germline CDR1 reads SGHRS; CDR2 reads YFSETQ. V was pared by 4 bases and J by 4 bases, with 2 bases of the junction left unmatched. The CDR3 sequence: CASSPDRYNEQFF. For the CDR3, the DNA is TGCGCCAGCAGCCCGGACAGGTACAATGAGCAGTTCTTC.

This chain joins TRBV7-9 and TRBJ2-5, with D perhaps TRBD1 or TRBD2 (5 bases each). V dropped 0 bases and J dropped 4 bases, with 9 bases sitting between them. The CDR3 runs to 14 residues. Germline values: CDR1 SEHNR, CDR2 FQNEAQ (reference sequence). The CDR3 bases are TGTGCCAGCAGCTTAGCTTCAGGGACAGAGACCCAGTACTTC. Its translation: CASSLASGTETQYF.

The chain has TRBV4-1 and TRBJ2-7; 7 bases fit TRBD2. The ends lost 1 base at V and 4 bases at J; junction bases unmatched: 13. There are 17 residues in the CDR3. Looked up from germline, CDR1 is MGHRA and CDR2 is YSYEKL. CDR3 amino acids: CASSQGTGLRISYEQYF. The DNA for the CDR3 is TGCGCCAGCAGCCAAGGGACGGGACTAAGGATCTCTTACGAGCAGTACTTC.

DNA of the CDR3: TGTGCCAGCAGCGTAGAAGGCTCCTACAATGAGCAGTTCTTC. It yields the protein CASSVEGSYNEQFF. The V gene is TRBV9, the J gene TRBJ2-1; D is ambiguous. The CDR3 runs to 14 residues. Germline CDR1 and CDR2: SGDLS and YYNGEE. Trimming shortened V by 0 bases and J by 0 bases, and 4 bases separated the two germline ends. The full variable domain, rest sourced from reference TRBV9 and TRBJ2-1, is DSGVTQTPKHLITATGQRVTLRCSPRSGDLSVYWYQQSLDQGLQFLIQYYNGEERAKGNILERFSAQQFPDLHSELNLSSLELGDSALYFCASSVEGSYNEQFFGPGTRLTVL.

This chain uses TRBV7-9 with TRBJ1-1; no definite D call. The germline V gene has CDR1 SEHNR and CDR2 FQNEAQ (reference sequence). This CDR3 contains 12 residues. Trimming removed 5 bases from V and 3 bases from J, with 7 bases in between. The CDR3 nucleotides read TGTGCCAGCAGCGTGACCTACACTGAAGCTTTCTTT. It encodes CASSVTYTEAFF.

The chain employs TRBV7-2 and TRBJ1-3; D not certain. Germline V gene data show CDR1 as SGHTA and CDR2 as FQGNSA. The germline V and J ends were trimmed by 3 bases and 1 base, with 10 bases remaining between them. This CDR3 region has 15 residues. The CDR3 DNA reads as TGTGCCAGCAGCTTTTCACAGAGATCTGGAAACACCATATATTTT. Amino acids: CASSFSQRSGNTIYF.

This clone came up a few times. The chain combines TRBV7-9 with TRBJ1-2, with TRBD1 as a possible D gene (6 bases). The CDR3 has 16 residues. V was shortened by 6 bases and J by 8 bases, with 25 bases between the two germline ends. Germline CDR1 is SEHNR and CDR2 is FQNEAQ (reference sequence). CDR3 DNA: TGTGCCAGCAGTTCTGTTGGGGCAGGGGCACTGAGGGGCTACACCTTC. Amino acid sequence: CASSSVGAGALRGYTF.

The chain joins TRBV6-5 to TRBJ1-6; D might be TRBD1 (6 bases). Deletions cut 4 bases from V and 4 bases from J, with 11 bases between. CDR1 and CDR2 (germline): MNHEY, SVGAGI. The CDR3 is 15 amino acids. The CDR3 loop is CASSWQGSYNSPLHF. CDR3 bases: TGTGCCAGCAGTTGGCAGGGGAGTTATAATTCACCCCTCCACTTT.

This clone came up once. The rearrangement uses TRBV6-1 and TRBJ2-1; D possibly matches TRBD1 or TRBD2 (5 bases each). The V gene lost 2 bases and the J gene lost 7 bases, with 24 bases spanning the gap. This CDR3 comprises 18 residues. CDR1 is MNHNS, CDR2 SASEGT, per germline. This CDR3 is CASSEMGPGAAIGNEQFF. CDR3 nucleotide sequence: TGTGCCAGCAGTGAAATGGGCCCCGGGGCAGCGATAGGTAATGAGCAGTTCTTC.